This T cell receptor beta chain appears in the sequencing data of a study of T cell clones after liver transplantation (dated by TCRdb to about 2019). About the study as a whole: The samples were obtained from ITN030ST, a randomized trial that attempted immunosuppression withdrawal within 2 years after liver transplantation. Subjects received no induction therapy and standard immunosuppression until randomization at 12-24 months post-transplant. Blood samples were taken pre-transplant, pre-randomization before withdrawal, and post-randomization after full withdrawal or failed withdrawal. Tolerance was defined as complete withdrawal of immunosuppression for at least one year without a rise in liver enzymes beyond twice the upper limit of normal. The study cohort included 8 liver transplant recipients, of whom 3 were classified as tolerant and 5 as non-tolerant. Third party-reactive TCRbeta sequences were also identified from pre-transplant MLRs to serve as an antigen-independent comparator for donor-reactive sequences. Three of the eight recipients were HCV-positive; the others were transplanted for non-autoimmune, non-viral indications. Donor-reactive T cell clones were identified by TCRbeta sequencing following a pre-transplant mixed lymphocyte reaction and were subsequently tracked in post-transplant blood.

Unstimulated PBMCs, after thawing, were stained for CD3, CD4 and CD8 and then FACS-sorted into CD3+CD4+ and CD3+CD8+ populations. All 8 studied subjects were randomized to withdrawal of immunosuppression. The Qiagen DNeasy Blood and Tissue Kit was used for genomic DNA isolation. General study outcomes and caveats: The decline in donor-reactive sequences exceeded the decline in third party-reactive sequences, suggesting partial antigen-specific deletion that was unrelated to withdrawal success. Since no allograft tissue specimens were available, donor-reactive T cells may have migrated into the graft instead of being deleted. When repertoire turnover was accounted for, significantly reduced detection of donor-reactive sequences was found in 7 of 8 subjects for CD4 and in 8 of 8 subjects for CD8. In a couple of subjects, low numbers of available donor cells limited the measurable donor-reactive repertoire. The conclusions were preliminary, being limited by small, heterogeneous patient numbers and by non-standardized post-transplant time points. In most of the 8 subjects, regardless of tolerance or HCV status, circulating donor-reactive CD4 TCRbeta sequences dropped significantly post-transplant.

Inclusive of the bounding cysteine and phenylalanine, the CDR3 is 15 residues long. Kept here is only the CDR3 DNA, which spans 45 bases and is read in frame from base 1. CDR1 SGHNT and CDR2 YENEEA are derived from the germline V gene. The junction shows trimming of 5 bases on V and 6 bases on J, and the gene matches do not reach 8 bases of it. Using immunoSEQ, frozen genomic DNA was subjected to high-throughput TCRbeta CDR3 sequencing, a process that included PCR amplification, mapping, bias correction and internal controls. Turning to the authors' computational methods: Productive rearrangements were kept, and unique TCRbeta sequences were defined by CDR3 nucleotide sequence plus V and J gene. A sequence counted as donor-reactive only if the sequence showed at least 5-fold expansion in CFSE-low cells compared with unstimulated pre-transplant cells and had a frequency of at least 0.01%. Per-subject minimum frequency thresholds, based on the lowest-template unstimulated sample, ensured at least 90% detection power. Repertoire turnover was measured by Jensen-Shannon divergence between the top 1000 TCRbeta sequences post- and pre-transplant. Two-sided Fisher's exact tests were used to test for changes in the detection of donor-reactive sequences. TCRdb retrieved this table from immuneACCESS and kept in-frame rearrangements only. Not all clones are present; in checked studies, unresolved V genes account for under half, and no reason is known for the remainder. From that table come the V and J calls and clone size; the DNA was used to work out D and trimming. This sample lists more than 100,000 clones; around 80% were detected once. The ten largest clones capture approximately 3% of the sample.

With respect to this clone: This receptor's antigen is unknown. It has no much larger one-base neighbor in the sample; base qualities were not kept.

The receptor was derived from a human patient who received a liver transplant. A transplant means some T cells may be of graft donor rather than patient origin. The source was CD4+ T cells from blood, collected around 44 months after liver transplant. This chain joins TRBV11-3 to TRBJ2-2; TRBD2 fits 8 bases in the junction. The CDR3 region reads CASSPSASGPGELFF. The bases read TGTGCCAGCAGCCCCTCCGCTAGCGGGCCCGGGGAGCTGTTTTTT.